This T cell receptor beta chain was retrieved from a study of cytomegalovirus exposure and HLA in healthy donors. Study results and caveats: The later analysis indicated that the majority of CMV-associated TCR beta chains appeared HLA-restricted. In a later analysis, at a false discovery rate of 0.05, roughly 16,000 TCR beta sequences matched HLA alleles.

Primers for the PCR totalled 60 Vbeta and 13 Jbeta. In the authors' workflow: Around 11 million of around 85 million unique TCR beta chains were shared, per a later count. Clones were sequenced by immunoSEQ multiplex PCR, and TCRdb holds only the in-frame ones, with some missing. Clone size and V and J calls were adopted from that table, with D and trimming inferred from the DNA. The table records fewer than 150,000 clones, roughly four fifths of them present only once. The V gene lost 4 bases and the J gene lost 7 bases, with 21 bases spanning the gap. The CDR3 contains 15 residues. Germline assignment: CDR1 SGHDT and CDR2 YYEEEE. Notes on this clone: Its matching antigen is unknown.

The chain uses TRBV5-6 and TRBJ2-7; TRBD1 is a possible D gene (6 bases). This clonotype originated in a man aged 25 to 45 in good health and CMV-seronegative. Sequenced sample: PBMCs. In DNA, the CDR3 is TGTGCCAGCAGCCGCGAGGGGGACCTCCTACGTGAGCAGTACTTC. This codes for CASSREGDLLREQYF.